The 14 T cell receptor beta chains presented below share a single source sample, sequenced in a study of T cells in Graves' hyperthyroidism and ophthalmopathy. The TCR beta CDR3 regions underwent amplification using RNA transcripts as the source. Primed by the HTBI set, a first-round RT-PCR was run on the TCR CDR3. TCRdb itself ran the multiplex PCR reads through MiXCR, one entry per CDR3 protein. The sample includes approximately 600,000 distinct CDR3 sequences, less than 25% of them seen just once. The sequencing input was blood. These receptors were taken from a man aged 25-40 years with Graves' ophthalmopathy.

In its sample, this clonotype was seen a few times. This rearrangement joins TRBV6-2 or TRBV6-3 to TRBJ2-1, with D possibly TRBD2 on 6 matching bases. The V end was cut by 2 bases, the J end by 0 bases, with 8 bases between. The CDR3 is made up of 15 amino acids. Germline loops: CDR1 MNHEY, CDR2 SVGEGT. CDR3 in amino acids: CASSYVGGSYNEQFF. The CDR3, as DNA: TGTGCCAGCAGTTACGTGGGAGGCTCCTACAATGAGCAGTTCTTC.

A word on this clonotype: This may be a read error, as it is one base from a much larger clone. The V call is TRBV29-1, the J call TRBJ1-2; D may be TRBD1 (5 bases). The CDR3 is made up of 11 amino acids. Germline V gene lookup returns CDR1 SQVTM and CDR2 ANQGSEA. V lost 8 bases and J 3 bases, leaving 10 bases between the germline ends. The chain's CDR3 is CSPGTDYGYTF. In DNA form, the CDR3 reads TGCAGCCCCGGGACTGACTATGGCTACACCTTC. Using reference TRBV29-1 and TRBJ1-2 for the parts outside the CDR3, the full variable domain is SAVISQKPSRDICQRGTSLTIQCQVDSQVTMMFWYRQQPGQSLTLIATANQGSEATYESGFVIDKFPISRPNLTFSTLTVSNMSPEDSSIYLCSPGTDYGYTFGSGTRLTVV.

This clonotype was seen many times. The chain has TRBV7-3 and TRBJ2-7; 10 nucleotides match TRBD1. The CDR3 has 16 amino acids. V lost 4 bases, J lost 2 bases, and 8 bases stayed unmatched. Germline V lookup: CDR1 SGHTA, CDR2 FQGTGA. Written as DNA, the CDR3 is TGTGCCAGCAGCTCTGTGAGGACAGGGGGTACCTACGAGCAGTACTTC. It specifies CASSSVRTGGTYEQYF.

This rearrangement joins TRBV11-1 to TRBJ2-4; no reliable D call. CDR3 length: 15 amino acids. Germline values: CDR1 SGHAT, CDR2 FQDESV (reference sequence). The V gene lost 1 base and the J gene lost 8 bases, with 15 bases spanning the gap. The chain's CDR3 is CASSLVGGSSDIQYF. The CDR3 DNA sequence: TGTGCCAGCAGCTTAGTAGGCGGCTCTTCGGACATTCAGTACTTC.

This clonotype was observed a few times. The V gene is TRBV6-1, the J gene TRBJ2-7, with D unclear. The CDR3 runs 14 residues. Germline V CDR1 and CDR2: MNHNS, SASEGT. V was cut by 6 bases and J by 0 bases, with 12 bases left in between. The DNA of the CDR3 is TGTGCCAGCAGCTCATGGGGTAGCTCCTACGAGCAGTACTTC. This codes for CASSSWGSSYEQYF.

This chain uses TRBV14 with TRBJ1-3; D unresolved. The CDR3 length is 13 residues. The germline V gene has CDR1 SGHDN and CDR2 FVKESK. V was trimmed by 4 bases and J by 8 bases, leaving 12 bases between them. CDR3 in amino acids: CASSPLIRDTIYF. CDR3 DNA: TGTGCCAGCAGCCCCCTTATTCGGGACACCATATATTTT.

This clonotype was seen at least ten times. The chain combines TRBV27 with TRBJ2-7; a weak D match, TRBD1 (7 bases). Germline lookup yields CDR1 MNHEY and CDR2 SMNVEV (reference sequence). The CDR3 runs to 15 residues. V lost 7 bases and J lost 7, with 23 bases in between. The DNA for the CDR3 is TGTGCCAGCACAGGGGGGCCCGGAATGTTGGGTGAGCAGTACTTC. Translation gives CASTGGPGMLGEQYF.

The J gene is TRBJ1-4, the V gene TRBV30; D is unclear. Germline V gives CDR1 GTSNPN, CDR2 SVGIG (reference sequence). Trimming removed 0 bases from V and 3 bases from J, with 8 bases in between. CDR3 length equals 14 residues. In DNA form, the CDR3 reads TGTGCCTGGAGTGTACGGGCACCTAATGAAAAACTGTTTTTT. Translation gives CAWSVRAPNEKLFF.

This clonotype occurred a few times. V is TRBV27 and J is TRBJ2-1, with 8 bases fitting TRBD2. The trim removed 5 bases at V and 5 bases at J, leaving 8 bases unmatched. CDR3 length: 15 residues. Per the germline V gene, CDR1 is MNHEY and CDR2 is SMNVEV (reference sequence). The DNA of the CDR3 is TGTGCCAGCAGTCCCCTCCGGGGGGGCCACAATGAGCAGTTCTTC. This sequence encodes CASSPLRGGHNEQFF.

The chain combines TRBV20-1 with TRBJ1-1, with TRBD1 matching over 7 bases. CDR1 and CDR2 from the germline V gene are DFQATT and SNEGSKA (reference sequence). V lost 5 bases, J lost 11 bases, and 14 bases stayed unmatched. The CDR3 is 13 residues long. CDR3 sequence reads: CSAERPGQNLAFF. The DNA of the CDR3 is TGCAGTGCTGAGCGACCGGGACAGAATTTGGCTTTCTTT.

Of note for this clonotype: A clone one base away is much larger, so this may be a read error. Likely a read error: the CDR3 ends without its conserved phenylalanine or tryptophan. CDR3 nucleotides: TGTGCCAGCAGTTTAGGGGGTCATCAGCCCCAGCATTCT. Residues: CASSLGGHQPQHS. The chain recombines TRBV28 with TRBJ1-5; weak D call: TRBD1 (5 bases). The V gene's germline CDR1 is MDHEN and CDR2 SYDVKM. V gave up 2 bases and J gave up 5 bases, with 7 bases separating them. This CDR3 has 13 residues.

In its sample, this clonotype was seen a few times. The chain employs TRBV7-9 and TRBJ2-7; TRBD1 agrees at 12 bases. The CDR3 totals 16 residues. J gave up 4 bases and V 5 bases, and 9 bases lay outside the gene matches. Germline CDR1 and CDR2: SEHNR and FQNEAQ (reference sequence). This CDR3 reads CASSVPGTGGIYEQYF. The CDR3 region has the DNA TGTGCCAGCAGCGTACCCGGGACAGGGGGCATTTACGAGCAGTACTTC.

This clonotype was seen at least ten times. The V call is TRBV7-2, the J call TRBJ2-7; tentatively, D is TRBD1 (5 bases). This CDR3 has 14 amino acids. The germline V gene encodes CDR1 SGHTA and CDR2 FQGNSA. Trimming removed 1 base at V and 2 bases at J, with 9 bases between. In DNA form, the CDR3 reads TGTGCCAGCAGCTTAGGACAGCGAACCTACGAGCAGTACTTC. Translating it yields CASSLGQRTYEQYF.

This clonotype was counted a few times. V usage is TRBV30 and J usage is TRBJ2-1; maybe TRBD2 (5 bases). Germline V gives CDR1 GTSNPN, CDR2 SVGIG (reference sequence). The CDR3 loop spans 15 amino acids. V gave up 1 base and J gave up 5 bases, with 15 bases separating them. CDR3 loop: CAWSDAGLMNNEQFF. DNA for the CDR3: TGTGCCTGGAGTGACGCCGGACTCATGAACAATGAGCAGTTCTTC.